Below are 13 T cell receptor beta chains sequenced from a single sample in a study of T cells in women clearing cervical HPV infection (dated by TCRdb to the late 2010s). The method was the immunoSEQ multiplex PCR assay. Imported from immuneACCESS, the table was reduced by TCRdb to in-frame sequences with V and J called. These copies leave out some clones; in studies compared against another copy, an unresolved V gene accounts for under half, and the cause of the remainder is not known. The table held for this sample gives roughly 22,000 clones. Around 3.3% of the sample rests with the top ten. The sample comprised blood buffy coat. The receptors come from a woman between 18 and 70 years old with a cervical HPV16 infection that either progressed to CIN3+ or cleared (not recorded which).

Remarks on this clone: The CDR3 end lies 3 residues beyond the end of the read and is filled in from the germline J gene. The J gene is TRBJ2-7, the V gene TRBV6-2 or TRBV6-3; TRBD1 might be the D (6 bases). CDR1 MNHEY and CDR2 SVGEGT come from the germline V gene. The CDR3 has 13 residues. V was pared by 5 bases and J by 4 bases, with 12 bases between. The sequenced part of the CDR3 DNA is TGTGCCAGCAGTCCGTTCAGGGGTTACGAG. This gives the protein CASSPFRGYE. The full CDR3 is CASSPFRGYEQYF.

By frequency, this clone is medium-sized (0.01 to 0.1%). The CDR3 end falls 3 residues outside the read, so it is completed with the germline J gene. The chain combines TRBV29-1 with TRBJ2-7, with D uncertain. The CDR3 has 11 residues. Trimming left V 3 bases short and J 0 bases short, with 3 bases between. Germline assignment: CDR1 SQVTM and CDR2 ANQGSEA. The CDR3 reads CSVEASYEQYF. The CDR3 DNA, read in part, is TGCAGCGTTGAGGCCTCCTACGAG.

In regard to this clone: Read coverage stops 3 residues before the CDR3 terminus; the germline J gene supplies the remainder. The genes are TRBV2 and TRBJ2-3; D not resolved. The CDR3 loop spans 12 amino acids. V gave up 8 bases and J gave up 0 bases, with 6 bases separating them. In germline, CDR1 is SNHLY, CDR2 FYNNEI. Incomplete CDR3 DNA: TGTGCCAGCGGCTCTAGCACAGATACG. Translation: CASGSSTDT. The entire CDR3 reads CASGSSTDTQYF.

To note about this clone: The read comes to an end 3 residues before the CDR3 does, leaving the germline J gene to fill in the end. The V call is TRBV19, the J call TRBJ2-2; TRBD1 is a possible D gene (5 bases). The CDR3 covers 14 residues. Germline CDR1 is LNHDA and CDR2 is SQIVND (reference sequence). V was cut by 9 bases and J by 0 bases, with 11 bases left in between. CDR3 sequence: CASQGYANTGELFF. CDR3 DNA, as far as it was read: TGTGCCAGCCAGGGTTATGCGAACACCGGGGAG.

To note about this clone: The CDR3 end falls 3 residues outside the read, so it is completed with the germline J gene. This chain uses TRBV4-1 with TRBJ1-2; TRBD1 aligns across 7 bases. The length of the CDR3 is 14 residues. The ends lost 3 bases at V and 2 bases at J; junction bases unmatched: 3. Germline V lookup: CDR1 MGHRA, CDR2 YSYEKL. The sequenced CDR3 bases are TGCGCCAGCAGCCAGGGACAGCTCAACTATGGC. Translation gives CASSQGQLNYG. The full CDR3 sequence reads CASSQGQLNYGYTF.

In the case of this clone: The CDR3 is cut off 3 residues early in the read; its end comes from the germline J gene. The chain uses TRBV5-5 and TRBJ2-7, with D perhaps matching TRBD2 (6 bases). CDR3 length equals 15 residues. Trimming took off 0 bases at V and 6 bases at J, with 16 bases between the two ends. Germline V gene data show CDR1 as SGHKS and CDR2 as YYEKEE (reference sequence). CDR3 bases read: TGTGCCAGCAGCTTGGCCGGGGGAGGACAAGTCGAG. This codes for CASSLAGGGQVE. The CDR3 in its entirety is CASSLAGGGQVEQYF.

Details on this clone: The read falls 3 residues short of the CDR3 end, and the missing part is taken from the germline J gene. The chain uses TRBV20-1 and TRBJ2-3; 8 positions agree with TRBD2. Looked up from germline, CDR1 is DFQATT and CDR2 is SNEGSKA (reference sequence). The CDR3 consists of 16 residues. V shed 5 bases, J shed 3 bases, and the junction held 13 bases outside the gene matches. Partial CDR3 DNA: TGCAGTGCTCCCCCCTCAGCGGGAGCCAATACAGATACG. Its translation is CSAPPSAGANTDT. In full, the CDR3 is CSAPPSAGANTDTQYF.

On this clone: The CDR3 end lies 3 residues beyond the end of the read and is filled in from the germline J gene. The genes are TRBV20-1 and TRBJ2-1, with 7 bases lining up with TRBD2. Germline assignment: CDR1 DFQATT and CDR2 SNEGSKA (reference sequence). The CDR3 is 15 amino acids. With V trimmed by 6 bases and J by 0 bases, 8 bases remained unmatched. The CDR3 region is CSAPGLPNSYNEQFF. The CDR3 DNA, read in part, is TGCAGTGCACCGGGACTACCGAACTCCTACAATGAG.

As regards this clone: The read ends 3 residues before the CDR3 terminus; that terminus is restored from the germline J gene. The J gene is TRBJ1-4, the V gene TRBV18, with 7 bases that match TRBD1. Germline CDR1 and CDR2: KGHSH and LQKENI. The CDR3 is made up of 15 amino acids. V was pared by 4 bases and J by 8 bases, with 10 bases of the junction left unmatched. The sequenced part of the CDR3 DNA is TGTGCCAGCTCACACGGACAGGAGGCGGGGGAAAAA. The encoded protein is CASSHGQEAGEK. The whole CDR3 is CASSHGQEAGEKLFF. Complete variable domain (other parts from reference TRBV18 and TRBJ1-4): NAGVMQNPRHLVRRRGQEARLRCSPMKGHSHVYWYRQLPEEGLKFMVYLQKENIIDESGMPKERFSAEFPKEGPSILRIQQVVRGDSAAYFCASSHGQEAGEKLFFGSGTQLSVL.

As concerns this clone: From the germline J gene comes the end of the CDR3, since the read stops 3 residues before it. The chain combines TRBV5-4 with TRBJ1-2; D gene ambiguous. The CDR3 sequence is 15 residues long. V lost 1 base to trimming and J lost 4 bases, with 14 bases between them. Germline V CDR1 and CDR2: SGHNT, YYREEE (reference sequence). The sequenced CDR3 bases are TGTGCCAGCAGCTTGATGTTCGGGCGGGGCTATGGC. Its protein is CASSLMFGRGYG. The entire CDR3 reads CASSLMFGRGYGYTF.

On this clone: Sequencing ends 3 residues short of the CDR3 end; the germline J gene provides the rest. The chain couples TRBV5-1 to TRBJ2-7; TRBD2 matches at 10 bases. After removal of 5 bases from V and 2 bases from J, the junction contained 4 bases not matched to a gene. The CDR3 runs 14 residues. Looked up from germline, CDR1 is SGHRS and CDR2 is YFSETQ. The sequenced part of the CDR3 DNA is TGCGCCAGCAGTTCGAGCGGGGGGGCCTACGAG. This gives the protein CASSSSGGAYE. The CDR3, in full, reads CASSSSGGAYEQYF.

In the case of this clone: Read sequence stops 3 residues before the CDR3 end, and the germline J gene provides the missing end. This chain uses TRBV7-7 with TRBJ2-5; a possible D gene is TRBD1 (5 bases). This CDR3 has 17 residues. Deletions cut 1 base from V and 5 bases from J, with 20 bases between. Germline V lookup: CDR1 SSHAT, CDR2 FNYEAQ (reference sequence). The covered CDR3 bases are TGTGCCAGCAGCTTAGATAGGGGCGCAGGGTCGATGGAGACC. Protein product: CASSLDRGAGSMET. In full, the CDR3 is CASSLDRGAGSMETQYF. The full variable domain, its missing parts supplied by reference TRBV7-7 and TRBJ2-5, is GAGVSQSPRYKVTKRGQDVTLRCDPISSHATLYWYQQALGQGPEFLTYFNYEAQPDKSGLPSDRFSAERPEGSISTLTIQRTEQRDSAMYRCASSLDRGAGSMETQYFGPGTRLLVL.

Here the CDR3 reads CAGSTGAGTGELFF. The sequenced CDR3 bases are TGTGCCGGATCGACAGGGGCGGGCACCGGGGAG. This chain uses TRBV6-2 or TRBV6-3 with TRBJ2-2; 8 bases match TRBD1. The missing CDR3 end, 3 residues past where the read stops, is filled in from the germline J gene. The V gene's germline CDR1 is MNHEY and CDR2 SVGEGT. This CDR3 comprises 14 residues. V was pared by 11 bases and J by 4 bases, with 9 bases of the junction left unmatched.